Listed here are 20 T cell receptor beta chains from one sample, sequenced in a study of blood T cell repertoires in COVID-19. Method: immunoSEQ multiplex PCR; TCRdb's copy keeps in-frame clones and lacks some. The sample yields some 260,000 clones, 70% to 90% seen once. Sequenced sample: peripheral blood. The receptor set was obtained from a woman in her 30s with acute or convalescent COVID-19.

V usage is TRBV30 and J usage is TRBJ1-1, with TRBD1 identical over 7 bases. Looked up from germline, CDR1 is GTSNPN and CDR2 is SVGIG (reference sequence). V lost 0 bases to trimming and J lost 3 bases; unmatched junction nucleotides: 4. The CDR3 consists of 14 residues. The CDR3 sequence is CAWSVDRADTEAFF. The CDR3 bases are TGTGCCTGGAGTGTAGACAGGGCGGACACTGAAGCTTTCTTT.

The chain has TRBV11-2 and TRBJ1-2; 8 bases are shared with TRBD1. V shed 5 bases and J 2 bases; nucleotides not matched to a gene: 4. Germline CDR1 and CDR2: SGHAT and FQNNGV. This CDR3 contains 14 residues. The chain's CDR3 is CASSRPGGNYGYTF. CDR3 sequence (DNA): TGTGCCAGCAGCCGACCAGGGGGCAACTATGGCTACACCTTC.

V and J are TRBV4-1 and TRBJ1-2; D call uncertain. Trimming took off 3 bases at V and 0 bases at J, with 14 bases between the two ends. Germline V gives CDR1 MGHRA, CDR2 YSYEKL. The CDR3 is 16 residues long. The CDR3 protein is CASSQERVSANYGYTF. As DNA, the CDR3 is TGCGCCAGCAGCCAGGAGAGGGTGTCCGCTAACTATGGCTACACCTTC.

This clone was detected once. The chain has TRBV10-3 and TRBJ1-1, with 8 nucleotides matching TRBD1. The CDR3 contains 13 residues. V was pared by 8 bases and J by 0 bases, with 2 bases of the junction left unmatched. Germline V gives CDR1 ENHRY, CDR2 SYGVKD. The CDR3 DNA reads TGTGCCATCTCGGACAGGGTGAACACTGAAGCTTTCTTT. Its translation is CAISDRVNTEAFF.

A single count supports this clone. The chain joins TRBV14 to TRBJ2-3, with D possibly TRBD2 on 5 matching bases. Trimming removed 3 bases from V and 2 bases from J, with 15 bases in between. Germline V CDR1 and CDR2: SGHDN, FVKESK. The CDR3 has 16 residues. The CDR3: CASSHENPGFTDTQYF. The CDR3 DNA reads TGTGCCAGCAGCCACGAAAATCCGGGATTCACAGATACGCAGTATTTT.

This clone was counted between two and nine times. CDR3 sequence reads: CASSRQGVLRYTF. The CDR3 region has the DNA TGTGCCAGCAGCCGACAGGGAGTCTTGCGCTACACCTTC. This chain joins TRBV6-5 and TRBJ1-2; 7 nucleotides line up with TRBD1. The germline CDR1 and CDR2 sequences are MNHEY and SVGAGI. The CDR3 loop spans 13 amino acids. V trimming: 6 bases; J trimming: 9 bases; junction bases outside the gene matches: 10.

The chain links TRBV4-3 to TRBJ1-2, with D possibly being TRBD1 (5 bases). The CDR3 contains 16 residues. Germline V lookup: CDR1 LGHNA, CDR2 YSLEER. With 4 bases removed from V and 1 base from J, the gap between germline ends came to 16 bases. The CDR3 region has the DNA TGCGCCAGCAGCCGTTCCCGACAGATAATTAACTATGGCTACACCTTC. This sequence encodes CASSRSRQIINYGYTF.

The count of this clone is one. The CDR3 is CASSFTDSNSNQPQHF. Here the CDR3 DNA reads TGTGCCAGCAGCTTTACTGACAGCAATAGCAATCAGCCCCAGCATTTT. The chain combines TRBV7-8 with TRBJ1-5; possible D gene TRBD1, 5 bases. Trimming stripped 3 bases from V and 0 bases from J, with 12 bases between. The CDR3 extends over 16 amino acids. CDR1 is SGHVS and CDR2 is FQNEAQ in the germline V gene.

The chain links TRBV29-1 to TRBJ2-7; weak D call: TRBD1 (5 bases). The CDR3 spans 12 residues. The ends were cut back, 4 bases at V and 2 bases at J, with 9 bases in the middle. Germline values: CDR1 SQVTM, CDR2 ANQGSEA. The chain's CDR3 is CSVASTAYEQYF. For the CDR3, the DNA is TGCAGCGTTGCATCGACAGCCTACGAGCAGTACTTC.

The CDR3 sequence is CASSLMGAGGSYEQYF. CDR3 DNA sequence: TGTGCCAGCAGTTTAATGGGTGCGGGGGGTAGCTACGAGCAGTACTTC. The rearrangement links TRBV27 to TRBJ2-7; 8 bases fit TRBD2. From germline, CDR1 is MNHEY and CDR2 SMNVEV (reference sequence). The CDR3 loop spans 16 amino acids. The trim removed 2 bases at V and 3 bases at J, leaving 9 bases unmatched.

The chain is built from TRBV7-2 and TRBJ2-7, with 11 bases identical to TRBD2. This CDR3 region has 19 residues. Germline values: CDR1 SGHTA, CDR2 FQGNSA. The V gene end was trimmed by 3 bases and the J gene end by 0 bases; junction bases not matched to a gene: 13. The DNA for the CDR3 is TGTGCCAGCAGCTTTGTGGGGCCTAGCGGGGGGAACCCCTCCTACGAGCAGTACTTC. Its protein is CASSFVGPSGGNPSYEQYF.

A single count supports this clone. V is TRBV7-9 and J is TRBJ2-3; TRBD1 aligns across 9 bases. Looked up from germline, CDR1 is SEHNR and CDR2 is FQNEAQ (reference sequence). V lost 8 bases and J lost 3; bases outside the gene matches: 3. The CDR3 is 13 residues long. CDR3 bases: TGTGCCAGCGCGACAGGGGGAACAGATACGCAGTATTTT. Its translation: CASATGGTDTQYF.

V is TRBV2 and J is TRBJ1-5; D may be TRBD1 (5 bases). Trimming cost V 6 bases and J 0 bases, with 6 bases left between them. Germline V gene sequence: CDR1 SNHLY, CDR2 FYNNEI. The CDR3 consists of 13 residues. The CDR3 loop reads CASRQDSNQPQHF. The CDR3 DNA reads as TGTGCCAGCAGACAGGATAGCAATCAGCCCCAGCATTTT.

The chain links TRBV29-1 to TRBJ2-7, with TRBD2 matching over 7 bases. The V segment lost 7 bases and the J segment 2 bases; nucleotides outside the gene matches: 5. This CDR3 region has 12 residues. Germline CDR1 and CDR2: SQVTM and ANQGSEA. In DNA form, the CDR3 reads TGCAGCGCGACCGGGACTACCTACGAGCAGTACTTC. Its translation: CSATGTTYEQYF.

The V and J genes are TRBV13 and TRBJ2-5; a weak D match, TRBD2 (6 bases). The CDR3 is 13 amino acids. Germline V gene data show CDR1 as PRHDT and CDR2 as FYEKMQ (reference sequence). Trimming pared 3 bases from V and 9 bases from J, leaving 14 bases between. This CDR3 reads CASSFYSGVSQYF. For the CDR3, the DNA is TGTGCCAGCAGCTTTTACTCGGGAGTGTCCCAGTACTTC.

J is TRBJ1-1 and V is TRBV19, with D tentatively TRBD1 (5 bases). CDR3 length equals 13 residues. Germline V gene sequence: CDR1 LNHDA, CDR2 SQIVND (reference sequence). V gave up 2 bases and J gave up 5 bases, with 9 bases separating them. In DNA form, the CDR3 reads TGTGCCAGTAGTATATTTGGGGGGACTGAAGCTTTCTTT. This sequence encodes CASSIFGGTEAFF.

This clone has a single count. V is TRBV6-5 and J is TRBJ1-4; a weak D match, TRBD1 (6 bases). There are 13 residues in the CDR3. Trimming left V 10 bases short and J 5 bases short, with 14 bases between. The germline CDR1 and CDR2 sequences are MNHEY and SVGAGI. The DNA for the CDR3 is TGTGCCACCTCGGGACAACTGAATGAAAAACTGTTTTTT. Translation: CATSGQLNEKLFF.

The chain has TRBV9 and TRBJ2-7, with TRBD1 identical over 7 bases. The CDR3 is 14 amino acids. With V trimmed by 0 bases and J by 3 bases, 3 bases remained unmatched. Germline V lookup: CDR1 SGDLS, CDR2 YYNGEE. CDR3 DNA sequence: TGTGCCAGCAGCGTAGGACAGGGTTTCTACGAGCAGTACTTC. Its protein product is CASSVGQGFYEQYF.

V is TRBV7-9 and J is TRBJ2-3; D remains ambiguous. V was cut by 1 base and J by 0 bases, with 8 bases left in between. Germline V CDR1 and CDR2: SEHNR, FQNEAQ (reference sequence). The CDR3 totals 15 residues. As DNA, the CDR3 is TGTGCCAGCAGCTTAGTTGGCGGAAGCACAGATACGCAGTATTTT. Protein product: CASSLVGGSTDTQYF. Filled out from reference TRBV7-9 and TRBJ2-3, the complete variable domain reads DTGVSQNPRHKITKRGQNVTFRCDPISEHNRLYWYRQTLGQGPEFLTYFQNEAQLEKSRLLSDRFSAERPKGSFSTLEIQRTEQGDSAMYLCASSLVGGSTDTQYFGPGTRLTVL.

This chain uses TRBV19 with TRBJ1-1; a weak D match, TRBD1 (6 bases). There are 15 residues in the CDR3. Germline V CDR1 and CDR2: LNHDA, SQIVND (reference sequence). V lost 2 bases and J 4 bases, leaving 14 bases between the germline ends. CDR3 nucleotides: TGTGCCAGTAGTATATGGGGCAGGGGAGCCACTGAAGCTTTCTTT. Translation gives CASSIWGRGATEAFF.